These 22 T cell receptor beta chains share one sample of origin, sequenced in a study of cytomegalovirus exposure and HLA in healthy donors. TCRdb's copy holds only in-frame clones and misses some; the assay was immunoSEQ multiplex PCR. The table shows 100,000 to 120,000 clones, with approximately 94% occurring only once. Material for sequencing was PBMCs. The receptors stem from a woman aged 18-35 years in good health and CMV-seronegative.

The chain joins TRBV5-4 to TRBJ2-1; 7 bases fit TRBD2. The CDR3 is 14 residues long. Germline lookup yields CDR1 SGHNT and CDR2 YYREEE (reference sequence). The trim removed 4 bases at V and 6 bases at J, leaving 7 bases unmatched. CDR3 nucleotide sequence: TGTGCCAGCAGCGTTGTGGGGAGGGGCAATGAGCAGTTCTTC. Translation gives CASSVVGRGNEQFF.

This sequence joins TRBV28 and TRBJ1-1; D gene ambiguous. Germline-derived CDR1 and CDR2 are MDHEN and SYDVKM. The CDR3 is made up of 14 amino acids. V gave up 2 bases and J gave up 4 bases, with 11 bases separating them. In nucleotides, the CDR3 is TGTGCCAGCAGTTTAACGTGGGCACCCACTGAAGCTTTCTTT. This gives the protein CASSLTWAPTEAFF.

V and J are TRBV11-3 and TRBJ2-1, with 11 positions matching TRBD2. Germline loops: CDR1 SGHNT, CDR2 YENEEA. V dropped 4 bases and J dropped 14; count of bases not matched to a gene: 13. The CDR3 is 15 amino acids. The CDR3, as DNA: TGTGCCAGCAGCTCGTTGAATAGCGGGGGGGCCGACAAGTTCTTC. Amino acids: CASSSLNSGGADKFF.

The rearrangement uses TRBV2 and TRBJ2-1; the match to TRBD2 covers 12 bases. The CDR3 extends over 16 amino acids. Germline V gene lookup returns CDR1 SNHLY and CDR2 FYNNEI. J lost 6 bases, V lost 6 bases, and 9 bases had no gene match. This CDR3 reads CASSPSLAGGVNEQFF. The CDR3 bases are TGTGCCAGCAGCCCTTCGCTAGCGGGGGGGGTCAATGAGCAGTTCTTC. The whole variable domain, filled in from reference TRBV2 and TRBJ2-1, reads EPEVTQTPSHQVTQMGQEVILRCVPISNHLYFYWYRQILGQKVEFLVSFYNNEISEKSEIFDDQFSVERPDGSNFTLKIRSTKLEDSAMYFCASSPSLAGGVNEQFFGPGTRLTVL.

The chain has TRBV7-2 and TRBJ2-1; 7 bases line up with TRBD2. The CDR3 runs to 16 residues. From germline, CDR1 is SGHTA and CDR2 FQGNSA. The trim removed 5 bases at V and 1 base at J, leaving 8 bases unmatched. The CDR3 spells CASSRRAGESYNEQFF. The DNA of the CDR3 is TGTGCCAGCAGCCGGAGGGCGGGGGAATCCTACAATGAGCAGTTCTTC.

This clone was seen a single time. V and J are TRBV28 and TRBJ1-2, with a tentative D call TRBD1 (6 bases). The germline V and J ends were trimmed by 3 bases and 7 bases, with 15 bases remaining between them. The CDR3 is 14 amino acids. CDR1 and CDR2 (germline): MDHEN, SYDVKM. CDR3 residues: CASSFEFRGGGYTF. CDR3 sequence (DNA): TGTGCCAGCAGTTTCGAGTTCAGGGGTGGTGGCTACACCTTC.

The rearrangement joins TRBV28 to TRBJ1-5; a weak D match, TRBD1 (5 bases). The CDR3 totals 15 residues. Germline-derived CDR1 and CDR2 are MDHEN and SYDVKM. V was shortened by 7 bases and J by 2 bases, with 15 bases between the two germline ends. CDR3 amino acids: CASNEQGTRNQPQHF. CDR3 nucleotide sequence: TGTGCCAGCAACGAGCAGGGAACGCGCAATCAGCCCCAGCATTTT.

The genes are TRBV28 and TRBJ1-2; the D is unclear. Germline CDR1 reads MDHEN; CDR2 reads SYDVKM. The CDR3 covers 17 residues. Trimming pared 6 bases from V and 3 bases from J, leaving 23 bases between. This CDR3 is CASRRNSLSPRDYGYTF. DNA for the CDR3: TGTGCCAGCAGGCGGAATTCTTTGTCACCCCGAGACTATGGCTACACCTTC.

The chain uses TRBV7-8 and TRBJ1-5, with a possible D match to TRBD1 (6 bases). The CDR3 contains 17 residues. The germline V gene has CDR1 SGHVS and CDR2 FQNEAQ. V lost 0 bases to trimming and J lost 4 bases, with 16 bases between them. The CDR3 DNA reads as TGTGCCAGCAGCTTAGCGCGCGGGGGGGCCGGTAATCAGCCCCAGCATTTT. This codes for CASSLARGGAGNQPQHF.

The rearrangement links TRBV6-6 to TRBJ1-1; D not resolved. This CDR3 has 13 amino acids. Germline CDR1 MNHNY, CDR2 SVGAGI (reference sequence). The CDR3, as DNA: TGTTCAACATGGCCCCCGATGAACACTGAAGCTTTCTTT. Translated, it gives CSTWPPMNTEAFF.

The chain employs TRBV7-2 and TRBJ1-2; 11 nucleotides match TRBD1. Germline V gives CDR1 SGHTA, CDR2 FQGNSA. The CDR3 runs 18 residues. After removal of 5 bases from V and 2 bases from J, the junction contained 13 bases not matched to a gene. The CDR3 DNA reads as TGTGCCAGCAGCCATTCCCGGACAGGGGGCGACTCCAACTATGGCTACACCTTC. It encodes CASSHSRTGGDSNYGYTF.

This chain uses TRBV29-1 with TRBJ2-7, with a possible D match to TRBD2 (6 bases). This CDR3 region has 13 residues. The V end was cut by 6 bases, the J end by 1 base, with 13 bases between. CDR1 is SQVTM, CDR2 ANQGSEA, per germline. The CDR3 nucleotides are TGCAGCGTCCAGGAGGGGTGGTCCTACGAGCAGTACTTC. Translation gives CSVQEGWSYEQYF.

The chain employs TRBV5-1 and TRBJ2-1; possible D gene TRBD1, 6 bases. V gave up 7 bases and J gave up 0 bases, with 14 bases separating them. The CDR3 has 15 residues. Per the germline V gene, CDR1 is SGHRS and CDR2 is YFSETQ. The CDR3 bases are TGCGCCAGCTACCAACAGGGATCCTCCTACAATGAGCAGTTCTTC. Translation: CASYQQGSSYNEQFF.

The genes are TRBV9 and TRBJ1-4; 7 bases are a match to TRBD1. CDR1 SGDLS and CDR2 YYNGEE come from the germline V gene. The CDR3 totals 15 residues. The V and J ends lost 3 bases and 3 bases, in that order; junction bases with no gene match: 5. This CDR3 is CASSGLQGSNEKLFF. For the CDR3, the DNA is TGTGCCAGCAGCGGACTACAGGGGTCTAATGAAAAACTGTTTTTT. Together with reference TRBV9 and TRBJ1-4, the CDR3 gives the full variable domain: DSGVTQTPKHLITATGQRVTLRCSPRSGDLSVYWYQQSLDQGLQFLIQYYNGEERAKGNILERFSAQQFPDLHSELNLSSLELGDSALYFCASSGLQGSNEKLFFGSGTQLSVL.

The chain uses TRBV5-1 and TRBJ2-3; 9 nucleotides agree with TRBD1. Trimming took 7 bases from V and 2 from J; bases not matched to a gene: 11. The CDR3 is made up of 16 amino acids. The germline CDR1 and CDR2 sequences are SGHRS and YFSETQ. This CDR3 reads CASSGQGGTLTDTQYF. CDR3 DNA sequence: TGCGCCAGCTCGGGACAGGGAGGGACCCTCACAGATACGCAGTATTTT.

The V gene is TRBV5-1, the J gene TRBJ2-6; no clear D. The germline gives CDR1 SGHRS, CDR2 YFSETQ. CDR3 length equals 16 residues. The V end lost 4 bases, the J end lost 0 bases, and 11 bases lay between the germline ends. The CDR3 here is CASSTTVSSGANVLTF. CDR3 nucleotide sequence: TGCGCCAGCAGCACCACAGTGAGCTCTGGGGCCAACGTCCTGACTTTC.

The rearrangement uses TRBV2 and TRBJ2-3; possible D gene TRBD1, 5 bases. Germline V gives CDR1 SNHLY, CDR2 FYNNEI. The CDR3 loop spans 13 amino acids. Trimming removed 4 bases from V and 3 bases from J, with 8 bases in between. CDR3 nucleotides: TGTGCCAGCAGTGCCAGGGTAACAGATACGCAGTATTTT. This encodes CASSARVTDTQYF.

The chain recombines TRBV9 with TRBJ1-1; D is undetermined. The CDR3 extends over 15 amino acids. CDR1 is SGDLS, CDR2 YYNGEE, per germline. Trimming shortened V by 2 bases and J by 6 bases, and 17 bases separated the two germline ends. The CDR3 nucleotides read TGTGCCAGCAGCGTTCGAGATTCCCCTGCGGCTGAAGCTTTCTTT. This gives the protein CASSVRDSPAAEAFF. The full variable domain, rest sourced from reference TRBV9 and TRBJ1-1, is DSGVTQTPKHLITATGQRVTLRCSPRSGDLSVYWYQQSLDQGLQFLIQYYNGEERAKGNILERFSAQQFPDLHSELNLSSLELGDSALYFCASSVRDSPAAEAFFGQGTRLTVV.

CDR3 amino acids: CASSFGGEAFF. DNA of the CDR3: TGTGCCAGCAGCTTTGGGGGGGAGGCTTTCTTT. The gene calls are TRBV7-9 and TRBJ1-1, with D maybe TRBD1 (5 bases). The CDR3 is made up of 11 amino acids. V gave up 3 bases and J gave up 11 bases, with 10 bases separating them. The germline V gene has CDR1 SEHNR and CDR2 FQNEAQ (reference sequence).

The genes are TRBV5-1 and TRBJ1-1; the match to TRBD1 covers 9 bases. The CDR3 is 14 amino acids. V was pared by 4 bases and J by 4 bases, with 5 bases of the junction left unmatched. Germline CDR1 and CDR2: SGHRS and YFSETQ. CDR3 nucleotides: TGCGCCAGCAGCCCACGGGACAGGGCCACTGAAGCTTTCTTT. As protein: CASSPRDRATEAFF.

This sequence joins TRBV7-9 and TRBJ2-7, with 9 bases aligning to TRBD1. There are 16 residues in the CDR3. Germline V lookup: CDR1 SEHNR, CDR2 FQNEAQ (reference sequence). The V and J ends lost 3 bases and 3 bases, in that order; junction bases with no gene match: 9. The CDR3 is CASSLGGQGLYYEQYF. DNA of the CDR3: TGTGCCAGCAGCTTGGGGGGACAGGGTCTTTACTACGAGCAGTACTTC. Full variable domain (outside the CDR3, taken from reference TRBV7-9 and TRBJ2-7): DTGVSQNPRHKITKRGQNVTFRCDPISEHNRLYWYRQTLGQGPEFLTYFQNEAQLEKSRLLSDRFSAERPKGSFSTLEIQRTEQGDSAMYLCASSLGGQGLYYEQYFGPGTRLTVT.

The gene calls are TRBV27 and TRBJ1-1, with 8 bases lining up with TRBD1. There are 15 residues in the CDR3. Germline trimming cut 2 bases from V and 0 bases from J; bases unmatched to any gene: 2. The germline V gene encodes CDR1 MNHEY and CDR2 SMNVEV (reference sequence). CDR3 DNA: TGTGCCAGCAGTTTAGCAGGGGGCATGAACACTGAAGCTTTCTTT. Its translation is CASSLAGGMNTEAFF.